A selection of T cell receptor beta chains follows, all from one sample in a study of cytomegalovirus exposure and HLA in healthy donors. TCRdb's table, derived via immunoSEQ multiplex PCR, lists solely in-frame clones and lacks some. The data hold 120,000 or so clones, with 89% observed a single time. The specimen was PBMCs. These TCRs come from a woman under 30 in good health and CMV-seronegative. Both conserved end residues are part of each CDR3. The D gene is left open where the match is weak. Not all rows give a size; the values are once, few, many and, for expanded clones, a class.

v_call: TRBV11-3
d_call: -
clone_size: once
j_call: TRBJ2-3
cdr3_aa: CASSLVLGGMDTQYF
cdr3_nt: TGTGCCAGCAGCTTAGTTCTCGGGGGAATGGATACGCAGTATTTT

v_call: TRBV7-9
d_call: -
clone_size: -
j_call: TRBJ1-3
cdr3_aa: CASSFFGGAGNTIYF
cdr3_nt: TGTGCCAGCAGCTTTTTTGGCGGAGCTGGAAACACCATATATTTT

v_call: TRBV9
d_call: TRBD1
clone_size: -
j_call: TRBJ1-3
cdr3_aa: CASSVGGQGTGNTIYF
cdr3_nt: TGTGCCAGCAGCGTAGGGGGACAGGGGACTGGAAACACCATATATTTT

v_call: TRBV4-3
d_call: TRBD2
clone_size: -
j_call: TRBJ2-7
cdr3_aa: CASSQETSGRNSYEQYF
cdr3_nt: TGCGCCAGCAGCCAAGAAACTAGCGGGAGGAATTCCTACGAGCAGTACTTC

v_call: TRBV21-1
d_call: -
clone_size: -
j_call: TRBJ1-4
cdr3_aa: CASSKDAGNSEKLFF
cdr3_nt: TGTGCCAGCAGCAAAGATGCAGGGAACAGTGAAAAACTGTTTTTT

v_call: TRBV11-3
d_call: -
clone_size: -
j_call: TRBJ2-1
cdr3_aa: CASSLGTGDEQFF
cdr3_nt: TGTGCCAGCAGCTTAGGAACCGGGGATGAGCAGTTCTTC

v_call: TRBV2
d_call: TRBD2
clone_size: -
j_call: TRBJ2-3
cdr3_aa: CASRGIAGGKSYYTTDTQYF
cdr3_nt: TGTGCCAGCAGGGGAATAGCGGGGGGGAAATCCTACTATACCACAGATACGCAGTATTTT

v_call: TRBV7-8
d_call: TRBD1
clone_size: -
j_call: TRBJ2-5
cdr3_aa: CASSFDRGETQYF
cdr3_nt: TGTGCCAGCAGCTTTGACAGGGGAGAGACCCAGTACTTC

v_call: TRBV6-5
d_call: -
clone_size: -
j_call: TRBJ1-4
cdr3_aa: CASSFPDREKLFF
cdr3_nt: TGTGCCAGCAGTTTTCCTGACAGGGAAAAACTGTTTTTT

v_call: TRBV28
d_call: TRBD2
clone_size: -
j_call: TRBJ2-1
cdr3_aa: CASSIGTLSGGFGDEQFF
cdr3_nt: TGTGCCAGCAGCATTGGCACCCTTAGCGGGGGGTTTGGTGATGAGCAGTTCTTC

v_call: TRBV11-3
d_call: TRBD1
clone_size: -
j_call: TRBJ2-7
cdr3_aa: CASSPREQGALAEQYF
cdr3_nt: TGTGCCAGCAGCCCGAGGGAACAGGGGGCGCTTGCCGAGCAGTACTTC

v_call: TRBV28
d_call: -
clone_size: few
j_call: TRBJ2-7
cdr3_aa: CATYSGGVSEQYF
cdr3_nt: TGTGCCACCTACTCAGGCGGGGTGAGCGAGCAGTACTTC

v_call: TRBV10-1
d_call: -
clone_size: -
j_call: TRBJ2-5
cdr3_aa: CASSRDKETQYF
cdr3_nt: TGCGCCAGCAGCCGGGACAAAGAGACCCAGTACTTC

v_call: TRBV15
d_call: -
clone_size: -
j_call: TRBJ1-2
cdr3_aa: CATSRDLFEGVDHGYTF
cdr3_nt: TGTGCCACCAGCAGGGATCTTTTTGAGGGGGTCGACCATGGCTACACCTTC

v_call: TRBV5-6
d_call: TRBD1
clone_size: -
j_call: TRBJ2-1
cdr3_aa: CASRKGQGEQFF
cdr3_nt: TGTGCCAGCAGAAAGGGACAGGGAGAGCAGTTCTTC